The clone carrying this TCR beta chain was detected only a few times. The antigen is unknown. TCRdb passed the reads through MiXCR, listing each CDR3 protein once. This repertoire shows about 150,000 distinct CDR3 sequences, more than 30% found once; its top ten account for 45% to 55%. CDR3 size: 14 residues. The V gene lost 2 bases and the J gene lost 5 bases, with 10 bases spanning the gap. Germline CDR1 reads SNHLY; CDR2 reads FYNNEI. The data originate from a study of T cell repertoires in cytomegalovirus infection. The wider study: CMV epitopes in the study were HLA-C-restricted (recently identified) and HLA-B-restricted (well studied). Signatures in public TCR beta sequences pointed to both CMV infection and matching HLA type. Findings and limits, study-wide: Cumulated frequencies of public TCR beta families served to identify carriers of CMV plus the relevant HLA. HLA-C-restricted CMV clonotypes gave the most frequent clonotype in two of eight donors.

The sequencing here drew on CD8+ T cells from cultured PBMCs, taken from culture after CMV antigen stimulation. The sequence was obtained from a human donor in good health (CMV status not recorded). Some clones in this sample may be carry-over from other donors' samples. V and J are TRBV2 and TRBJ2-4; D may be TRBD1 or TRBD2 (7 bases each). CDR3 protein: CASSEQGGQNIQYF. CDR3 coding DNA: TGTGCCAGCAGTGAACAGGGGGGGCAAAACATTCAGTACTTC.